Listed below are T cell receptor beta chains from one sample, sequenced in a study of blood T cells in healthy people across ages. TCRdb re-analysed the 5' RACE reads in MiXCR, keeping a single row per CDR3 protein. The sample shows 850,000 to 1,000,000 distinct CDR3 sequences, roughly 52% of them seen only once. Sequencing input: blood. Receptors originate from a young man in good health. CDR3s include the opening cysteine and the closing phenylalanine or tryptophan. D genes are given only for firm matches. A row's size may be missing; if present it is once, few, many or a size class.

CASSERDRDTQYF	TGTGCCAGCAGTGAGCGGGACCGAGATACGCAGTATTTT	-	TRBV6-1	TRBJ2-3	-
CASSQDSQGGIYGYTF	TGCGCCAGCAGCCAAGATAGTCAGGGGGGGATCTATGGCTACACCTTC	TRBD1	TRBV4-3	TRBJ1-2	-
CASTRTVSGEETQYF	TGTGCCAGCACCAGGACTGTTAGCGGGGAAGAGACCCAGTACTTC	TRBD2	TRBV5-6	TRBJ2-5	-
CASSFSGTGSYEQYF	TGTGCCAGCAGTTTCTCCGGGACGGGGAGCTACGAGCAGTACTTC	-	TRBV6-5	TRBJ2-7	few
CASSRGQGGVYEQYF	TGTGCCAGCAGTCGAGGACAGGGGGGGGTCTACGAGCAGTACTTC	TRBD1	TRBV12-3/TRBV12-4	TRBJ2-7	few
CASSLQVSGELFF	TGCGCCAGCAGCTTACAGGTCTCCGGGGAGCTGTTTTTT	-	TRBV5-1	TRBJ2-2	few
CASSPVPGTNQETQYF	TGCGCCAGCAGTCCGGTTCCGGGGACAAATCAAGAGACCCAGTACTTC	-	TRBV5-1	TRBJ2-5	few
CASSLDSFGGSEQYF	TGTGCCAGCAGCTTAGACAGCTTTGGTGGTTCGGAACAGTACTTC	-	TRBV5-4	TRBJ2-7	-
CSRLATPDTQYF	TGCAGTAGACTAGCGACGCCAGATACGCAGTATTTT	TRBD2	TRBV20-1	TRBJ2-3	-
CARTTGIPGANVLTF	TGTGCCAGGACTACAGGGATTCCTGGGGCCAACGTCCTGACTTTC	-	TRBV25-1	TRBJ2-6	-
CASTDRGRLETQYF	TGTGCCAGCACTGACAGGGGGCGATTGGAGACCCAGTACTTC	TRBD1	TRBV2	TRBJ2-5	-
CASSQDVDRGDEQFF	TGTGCCAGCAGCCAAGATGTGGACAGGGGCGATGAGCAGTTCTTC	TRBD1	TRBV3-1	TRBJ2-1	few
CASSHEDRGGTGELFF	TGTGCCAGCAGCCACGAAGACAGGGGAGGCACCGGGGAGCTGTTTTTT	TRBD1	TRBV4-2	TRBJ2-2	-
CASSKTAPAEQYF	TGTGCCAGCAGTAAGACGGCCCCCGCTGAGCAGTACTTC	-	TRBV25-1	TRBJ2-7	few
CASSDSGGSTDTQYF	TGTGCCAGCAGTGACTCTGGCGGGAGCACAGATACGCAGTATTTT	-	TRBV6-4	TRBJ2-3	medium-sized
CASRAGGQADTEAFF	TGTGCCAGCAGGGCCGGGGGACAGGCCGACACTGAAGCTTTCTTT	TRBD1	TRBV6-5	TRBJ1-1	-
CASSETRAASYEQYF	TGTGCCAGCAGTGAGACCAGGGCTGCGTCCTACGAGCAGTACTTC	-	TRBV6-1	TRBJ2-7	-
CATSDSGAKNIQYF	TGTGCCACCAGTGATTCGGGGGCCAAAAACATTCAGTACTTC	-	TRBV24-1	TRBJ2-4	-
CASSTPPDTQYF	TGTGCCAGCAGTACACCTCCAGATACGCAGTATTTT	-	TRBV28	TRBJ2-3	few
CASSLWEDTEAFF	TGTGCCAGCAGTTTGTGGGAGGACACTGAAGCTTTCTTT	-	TRBV12-3/TRBV12-4	TRBJ1-1	-